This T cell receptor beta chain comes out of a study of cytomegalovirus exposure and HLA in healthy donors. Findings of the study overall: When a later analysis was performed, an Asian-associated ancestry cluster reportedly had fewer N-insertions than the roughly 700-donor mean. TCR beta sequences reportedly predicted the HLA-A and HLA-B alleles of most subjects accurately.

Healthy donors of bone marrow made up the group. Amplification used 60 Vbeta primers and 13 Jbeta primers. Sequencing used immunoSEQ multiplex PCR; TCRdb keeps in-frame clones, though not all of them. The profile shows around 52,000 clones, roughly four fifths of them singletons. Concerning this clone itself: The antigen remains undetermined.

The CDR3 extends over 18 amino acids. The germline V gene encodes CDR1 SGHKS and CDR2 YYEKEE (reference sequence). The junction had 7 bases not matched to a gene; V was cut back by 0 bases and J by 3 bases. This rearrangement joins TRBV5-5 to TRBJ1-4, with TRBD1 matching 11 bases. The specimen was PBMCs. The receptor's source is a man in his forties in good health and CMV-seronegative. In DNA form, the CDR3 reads TGTGCCAGCAGCTTGGTATGGACAGGGGGCACGGCTAATGAAAAACTGTTTTTT. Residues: CASSLVWTGGTANEKLFF.